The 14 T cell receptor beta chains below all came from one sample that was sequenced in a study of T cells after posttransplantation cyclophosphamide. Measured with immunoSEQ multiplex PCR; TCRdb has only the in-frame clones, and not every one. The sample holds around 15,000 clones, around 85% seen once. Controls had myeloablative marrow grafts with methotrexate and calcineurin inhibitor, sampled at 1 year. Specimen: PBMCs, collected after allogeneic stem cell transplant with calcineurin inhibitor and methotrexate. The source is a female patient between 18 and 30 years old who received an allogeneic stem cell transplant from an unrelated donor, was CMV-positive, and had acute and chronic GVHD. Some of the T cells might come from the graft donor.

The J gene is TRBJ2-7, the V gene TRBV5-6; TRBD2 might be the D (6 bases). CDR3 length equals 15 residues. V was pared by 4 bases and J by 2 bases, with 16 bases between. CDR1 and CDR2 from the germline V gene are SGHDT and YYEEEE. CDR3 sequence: CASSGGTATPYEQYF. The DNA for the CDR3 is TGTGCCAGCAGCGGCGGGACCGCTACCCCCTACGAGCAGTACTTC. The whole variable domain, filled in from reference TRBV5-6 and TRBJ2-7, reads DAGVTQSPTHLIKTRGQQVTLRCSPKSGHDTVSWYQQALGQGPQFIFQYYEEEERQRGNFPDRFSGHQFPNYSSELNVNALLLGDSALYLCASSGGTATPYEQYFGPGTRLTVT.

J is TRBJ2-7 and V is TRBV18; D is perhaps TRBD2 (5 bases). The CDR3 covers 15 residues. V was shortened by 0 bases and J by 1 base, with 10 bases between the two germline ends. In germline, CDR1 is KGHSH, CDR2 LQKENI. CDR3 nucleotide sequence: TGTGCCAGCTCACCACCTACCCCGGGGTCCTACGAGCAGTACTTC. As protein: CASSPPTPGSYEQYF.

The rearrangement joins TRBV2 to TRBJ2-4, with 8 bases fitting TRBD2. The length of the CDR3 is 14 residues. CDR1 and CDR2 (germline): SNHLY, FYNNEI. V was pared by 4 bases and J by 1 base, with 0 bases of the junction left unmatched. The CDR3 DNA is TGTGCCAGCAGTGGCGGGAGGGCCAAAAACATTCAGTACTTC. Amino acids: CASSGGRAKNIQYF.

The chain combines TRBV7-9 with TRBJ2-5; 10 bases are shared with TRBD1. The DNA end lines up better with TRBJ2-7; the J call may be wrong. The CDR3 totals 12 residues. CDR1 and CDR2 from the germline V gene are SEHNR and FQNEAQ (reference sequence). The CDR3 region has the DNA TGTGCCAGCGGGGACAGGGGTTACGAGCAGTACTTC. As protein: CASGDRGYEQYF.

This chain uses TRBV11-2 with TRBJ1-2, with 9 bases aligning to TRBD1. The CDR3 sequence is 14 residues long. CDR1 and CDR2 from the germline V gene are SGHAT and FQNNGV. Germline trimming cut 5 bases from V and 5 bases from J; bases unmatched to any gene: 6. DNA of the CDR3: TGTGCCAGCAGCGCGGGACAGGGAGGGTATGGCTACACCTTC. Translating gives CASSAGQGGYGYTF. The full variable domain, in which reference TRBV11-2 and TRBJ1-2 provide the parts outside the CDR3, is EAGVAQSPRYKIIEKRQSVAFWCNPISGHATLYWYQQILGQGPKLLIQFQNNGVVDDSQLPKDRFSAERLKGVDSTLKIQPAKLEDSAVYLCASSAGQGGYGYTFGSGTRLTVV.

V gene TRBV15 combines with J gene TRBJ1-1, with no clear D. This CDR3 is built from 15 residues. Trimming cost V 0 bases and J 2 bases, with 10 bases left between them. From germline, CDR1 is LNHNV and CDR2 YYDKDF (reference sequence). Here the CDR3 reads CATSRESNRNTEAFF. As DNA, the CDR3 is TGTGCCACCAGCAGAGAGTCGAACAGAAACACTGAAGCTTTCTTT.

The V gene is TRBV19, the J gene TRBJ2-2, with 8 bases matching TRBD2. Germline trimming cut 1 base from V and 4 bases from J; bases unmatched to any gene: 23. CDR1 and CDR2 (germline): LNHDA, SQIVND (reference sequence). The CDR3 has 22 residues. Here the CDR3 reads CASSIANPDPPLSGGTTGELFF. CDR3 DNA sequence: TGTGCCAGTAGTATAGCCAACCCCGACCCTCCCCTCAGCGGGGGTACCACCGGGGAGCTGTTTTTT.

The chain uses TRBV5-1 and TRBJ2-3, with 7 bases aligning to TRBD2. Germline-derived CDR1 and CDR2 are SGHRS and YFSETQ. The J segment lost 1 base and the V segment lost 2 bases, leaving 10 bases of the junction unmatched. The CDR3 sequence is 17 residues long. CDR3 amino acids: CASSFGGRAWGTDTQYF. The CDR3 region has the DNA TGCGCCAGCAGCTTCGGGGGGAGGGCCTGGGGCACAGATACGCAGTATTTT.

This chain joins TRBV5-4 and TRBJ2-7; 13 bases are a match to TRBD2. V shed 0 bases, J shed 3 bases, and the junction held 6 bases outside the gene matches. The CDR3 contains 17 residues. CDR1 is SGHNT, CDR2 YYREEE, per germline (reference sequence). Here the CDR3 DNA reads TGTGCCAGCAGCTTGGGTAGGACTAGCGGGAGCATCTACGAGCAGTACTTC. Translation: CASSLGRTSGSIYEQYF.

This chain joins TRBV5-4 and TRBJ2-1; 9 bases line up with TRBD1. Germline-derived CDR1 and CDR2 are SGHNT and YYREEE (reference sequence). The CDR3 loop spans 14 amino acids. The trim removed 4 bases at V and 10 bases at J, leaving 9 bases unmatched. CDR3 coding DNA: TGTGCCAGCAGCCCTAACAGGGGGCTTGGAGAGCAGTTCTTC. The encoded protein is CASSPNRGLGEQFF.

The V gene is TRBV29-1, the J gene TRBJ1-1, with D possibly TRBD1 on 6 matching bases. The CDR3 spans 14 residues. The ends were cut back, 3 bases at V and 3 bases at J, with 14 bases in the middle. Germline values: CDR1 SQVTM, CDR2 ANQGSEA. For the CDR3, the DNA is TGCAGCGTTGATGGGGGGGCTCGGGACACTGAAGCTTTCTTT. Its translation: CSVDGGARDTEAFF. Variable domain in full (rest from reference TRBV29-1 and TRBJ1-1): SAVISQKPSRDICQRGTSLTIQCQVDSQVTMMFWYRQQPGQSLTLIATANQGSEATYESGFVIDKFPISRPNLTFSTLTVSNMSPEDSSIYLCSVDGGARDTEAFFGQGTRLTVV.

CDR3 amino acids: CASSQVGISGGNQPQHF. The CDR3 nucleotides read TGTGCCAGCAGCCAAGTAGGCATCAGCGGTGGCAATCAGCCCCAGCATTTT. This chain joins TRBV4-2 and TRBJ1-5; D is unresolved. This CDR3 is 17 amino acids long. The ends were cut back, 1 base at V and 2 bases at J, with 15 bases in the middle. Germline V gene lookup returns CDR1 LGHNA and CDR2 YNFKEQ.

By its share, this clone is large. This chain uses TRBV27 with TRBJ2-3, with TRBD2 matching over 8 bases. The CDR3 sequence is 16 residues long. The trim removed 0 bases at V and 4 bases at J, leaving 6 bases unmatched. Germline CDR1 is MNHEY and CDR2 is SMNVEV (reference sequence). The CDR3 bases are TGTGCCAGCAGTTTATCCGGGACTAGAAGATCAGATACGCAGTATTTT. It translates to CASSLSGTRRSDTQYF.

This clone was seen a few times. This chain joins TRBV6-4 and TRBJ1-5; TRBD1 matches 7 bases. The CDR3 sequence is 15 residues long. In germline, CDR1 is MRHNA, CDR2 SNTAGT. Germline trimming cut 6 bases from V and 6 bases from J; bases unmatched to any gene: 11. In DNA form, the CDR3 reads TGTGCCAGCAGCGCGGGACAGCTCTTCTGTCAGCCCCAGCATTTT. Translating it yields CASSAGQLFCQPQHF.